The entry below gives a single T cell receptor (beta chain) sequence along with its context. The antigen remains undetermined. Germline assignment: CDR1 SGHTA and CDR2 FQGNSA. The V gene lost 4 bases and the J gene lost 8 bases, with 14 bases spanning the gap. The CDR3 is 13 residues long. This sample was included in a study of blood T cells in healthy people across ages. Study background: Every two T cells gave about one barcoded beta molecule via template switching. General study points: Across samples, TCR beta diversity tracked strongly with naive T cell percentage.

Primers used in a second PCR of about 6 to 11 cycles were a sample-barcoded 5' primer and a J-beta primer mix. Sequencing of every sample gave 3 million or more CDR3-containing paired-end reads. TCRdb redid the calling of the 5' RACE reads with MiXCR, one entry per CDR3 protein. This sample carries 1.8 million or so distinct CDR3 sequences, about 39% of them seen once, and the ten largest clones take 20% to 25%. The TCR comes from a human donor in good health. This chain uses TRBV7-2 with TRBJ1-2; D might be TRBD1 (6 bases). The sample taken for sequencing was blood. The CDR3 protein is CASSWTTGGGYTF. The CDR3 coding sequence is TGTGCCAGCAGCTGGACGACAGGCGGGGGCTACACCTTC.